In this sample, the clone carrying this T cell receptor beta chain turned up many times. The sample belongs to a study of beta chain features in type 1 diabetes. A heparinised blood draw that averaged about 116 mL was obtained once from each donor. What was sequenced were expressed TCRB transcripts, since all of the isolated RNA had been reverse transcribed. Only in-frame clones appear in the TCRdb table, and some are missing; sequencing was by immunoSEQ multiplex PCR. This sample has about 240,000 clones, with 25% to 30% found just once. Germline CDR1 SGHDN, CDR2 FVKESK. The CDR3 consists of 13 residues. The V end lost 3 bases, the J end lost 5 bases, and 9 bases lay between the germline ends.

The receptor was derived from a man aged 30 to 39 in good health. The rearrangement joins TRBV14 to TRBJ2-3; D remains unclear. The sample comprised central memory CD4+ T cells from blood. CDR3 bases: TGTGCCAGCAGCCACGGGCTCCAAGATACGCAGTATTTT. Protein: CASSHGLQDTQYF.